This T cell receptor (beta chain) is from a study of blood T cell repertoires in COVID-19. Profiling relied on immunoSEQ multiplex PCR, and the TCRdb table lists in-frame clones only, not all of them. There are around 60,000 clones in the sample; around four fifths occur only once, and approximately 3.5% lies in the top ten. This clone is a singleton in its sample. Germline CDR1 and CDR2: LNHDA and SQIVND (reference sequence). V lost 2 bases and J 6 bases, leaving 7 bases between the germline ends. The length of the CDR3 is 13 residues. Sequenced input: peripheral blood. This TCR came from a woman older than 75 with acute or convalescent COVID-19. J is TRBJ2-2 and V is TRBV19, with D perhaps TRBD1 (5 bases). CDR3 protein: CASSIPRAGELFF. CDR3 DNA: TGTGCCAGTAGTATACCCAGGGCCGGGGAGCTGTTTTTT.